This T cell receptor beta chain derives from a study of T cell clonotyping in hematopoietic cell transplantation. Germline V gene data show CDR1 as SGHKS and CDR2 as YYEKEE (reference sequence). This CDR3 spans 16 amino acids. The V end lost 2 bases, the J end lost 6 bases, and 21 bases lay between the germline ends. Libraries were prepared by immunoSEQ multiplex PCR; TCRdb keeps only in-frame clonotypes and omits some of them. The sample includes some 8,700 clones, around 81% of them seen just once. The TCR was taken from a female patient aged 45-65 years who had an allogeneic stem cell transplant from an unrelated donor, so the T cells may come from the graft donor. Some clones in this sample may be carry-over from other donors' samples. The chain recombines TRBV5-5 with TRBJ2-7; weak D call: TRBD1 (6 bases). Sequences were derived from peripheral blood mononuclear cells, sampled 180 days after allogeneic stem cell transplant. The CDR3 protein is CASSFDTGTSSLEQYF. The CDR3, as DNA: TGTGCCAGCAGCTTCGACACTGGGACATCATCACTCGAGCAGTACTTC.